Sequencing of this TCR beta chain was carried out in a study of CD8 T cells in Susac syndrome. Trimming took 1 base from V and 5 from J, leaving 4 bases between them. Germline V gene sequence: CDR1 LGHDT, CDR2 YNNKEL (reference sequence). This CDR3 has 12 residues. Sequencing of TCR beta drew on CD8+ and CD4+ T cells from blood. The CD8+ and CD4+ T cells were negatively isolated, with the TEMRA cells enriched by FACS. An input of about 0.5 to 1 ug of RNA was subjected to reverse transcription using random hexamers. The authors amplified TCR beta CDR3 across 54 Vbeta and 13 Jbeta using immunoSEQ multiplex PCR. TCRdb reprocessed the immunoSEQ multiplex PCR reads via MiXCR and lists one record per CDR3 protein. The table lists some 180,000 distinct CDR3 sequences, around nine tenths of them singletons.

Sequencing was done on a sample of CD4+ T cells from PBMCs. The chain links TRBV3-1 to TRBJ2-3; D is uncertain. The sequence derives from a human donor with Susac syndrome. In DNA form, the CDR3 reads TGTGCCAGCAGCCAAGCGGGAGATACGCAGTATTTT. As protein: CASSQAGDTQYF.